This TCR beta chain is drawn from a study of blood T cell repertoires in COVID-19. Turning to the study itself: Both acute and convalescent COVID-19 samples were obtained from the United States, Italy and Spain. T cells, B-cell-depleted T cells, or PBMCs provided the cDNA or gDNA that served as material.

Trimming pared 2 bases from V and 3 bases from J, leaving 11 bases between. The germline gives CDR1 LNHNV, CDR2 YYDKDF (reference sequence). The length of the CDR3 is 15 residues. In the original processing: Reference gene primer amplification gave nucleated cell count estimates. Using immunoSEQ multiplex PCR, the repertoire was profiled, and TCRdb retains in-frame clones only, with some absent. D and trimming were read from the DNA, whereas the V and J calls and clone size are those reported in that table. Of around 360,000 clones listed, 70% to 90% are singletons. This clonotype originated in a man aged 40-50 years in a cohort exposed to, infected with or recovered from COVID-19 (not recorded which). The genes are TRBV15 and TRBJ1-5, with a tentative D call TRBD1 (5 bases). The material sequenced was PBMCs or T cells enriched from blood (not recorded which). This CDR3 reads CATSRSGGSNQPQHF. In DNA form, the CDR3 reads TGTGCCACCAGCAGATCCGGGGGTTCCAATCAGCCCCAGCATTTT.